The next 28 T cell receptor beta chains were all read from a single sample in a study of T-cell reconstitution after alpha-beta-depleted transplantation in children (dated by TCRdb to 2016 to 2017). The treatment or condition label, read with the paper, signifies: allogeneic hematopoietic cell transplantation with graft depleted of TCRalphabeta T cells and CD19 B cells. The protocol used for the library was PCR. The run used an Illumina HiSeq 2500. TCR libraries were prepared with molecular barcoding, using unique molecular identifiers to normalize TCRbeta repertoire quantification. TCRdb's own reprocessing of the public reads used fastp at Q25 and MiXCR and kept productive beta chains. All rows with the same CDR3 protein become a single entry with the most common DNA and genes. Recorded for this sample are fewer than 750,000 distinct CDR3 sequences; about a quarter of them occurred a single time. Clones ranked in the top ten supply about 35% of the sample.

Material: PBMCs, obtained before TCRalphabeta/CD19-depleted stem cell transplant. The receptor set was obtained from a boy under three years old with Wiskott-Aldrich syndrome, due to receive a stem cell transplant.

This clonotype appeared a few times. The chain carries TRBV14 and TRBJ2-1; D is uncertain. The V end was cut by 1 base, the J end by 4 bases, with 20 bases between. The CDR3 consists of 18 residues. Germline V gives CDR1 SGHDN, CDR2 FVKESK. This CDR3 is CASSQAGRRTYSYNEQFF. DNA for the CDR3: TGTGCCAGCAGCCAAGCGGGCAGACGTACATACAGTTACAATGAGCAGTTCTTC.

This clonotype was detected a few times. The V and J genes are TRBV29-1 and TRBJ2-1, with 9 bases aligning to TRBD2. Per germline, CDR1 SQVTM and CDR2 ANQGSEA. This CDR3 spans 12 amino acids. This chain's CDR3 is CGGGRVNNEQFF. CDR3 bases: TGCGGGGGCGGGAGGGTCAACAATGAGCAGTTCTTC.

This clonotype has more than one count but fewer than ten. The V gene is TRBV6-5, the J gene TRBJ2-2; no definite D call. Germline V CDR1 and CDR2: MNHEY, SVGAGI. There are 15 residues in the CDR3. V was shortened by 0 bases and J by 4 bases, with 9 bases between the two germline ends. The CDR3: CASSYSNWATGELFF. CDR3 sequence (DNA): TGTGCCAGCAGTTACTCGAATTGGGCCACCGGGGAGCTGTTTTTT.

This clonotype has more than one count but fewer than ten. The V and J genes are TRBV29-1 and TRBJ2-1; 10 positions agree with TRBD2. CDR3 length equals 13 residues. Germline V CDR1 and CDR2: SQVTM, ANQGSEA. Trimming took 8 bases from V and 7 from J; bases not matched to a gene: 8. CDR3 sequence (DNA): TGCAGCTTCAGCGGGAGGGATGGGAATGAGCAGTTCTTC. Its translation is CSFSGRDGNEQFF.

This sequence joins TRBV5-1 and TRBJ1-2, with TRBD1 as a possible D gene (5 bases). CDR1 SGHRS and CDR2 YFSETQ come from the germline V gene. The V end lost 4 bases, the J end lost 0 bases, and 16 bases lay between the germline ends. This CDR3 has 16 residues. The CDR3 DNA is TGCGCCAGCAGCCTCGGGACGGTTACAGCTAACTATGGCTACACCTTC. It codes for CASSLGTVTANYGYTF.

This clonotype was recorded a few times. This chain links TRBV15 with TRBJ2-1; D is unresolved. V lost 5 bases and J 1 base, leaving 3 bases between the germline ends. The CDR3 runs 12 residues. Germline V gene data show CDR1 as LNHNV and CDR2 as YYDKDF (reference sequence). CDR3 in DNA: TGTGCCACCAGCTGGTCCTACAATGAGCAGTTCTTC. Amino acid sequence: CATSWSYNEQFF.

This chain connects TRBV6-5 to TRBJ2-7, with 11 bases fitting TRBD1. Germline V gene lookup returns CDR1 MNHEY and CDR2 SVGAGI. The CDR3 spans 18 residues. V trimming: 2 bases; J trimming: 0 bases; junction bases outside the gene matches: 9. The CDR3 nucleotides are TGTGCCAGCAGTTACCGTAGCGGGGGACAGGGGGTCTCCTACGAGCAGTACTTC. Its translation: CASSYRSGGQGVSYEQYF.

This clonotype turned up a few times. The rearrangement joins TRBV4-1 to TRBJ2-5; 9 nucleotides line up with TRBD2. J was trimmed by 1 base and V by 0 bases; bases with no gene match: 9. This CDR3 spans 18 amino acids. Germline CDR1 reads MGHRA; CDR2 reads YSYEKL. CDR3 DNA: TGCGCCAGCAGCCAAGAAGCGGTAGCTAGCGGGGTCCAAGAGACCCAGTACTTC. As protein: CASSQEAVASGVQETQYF.

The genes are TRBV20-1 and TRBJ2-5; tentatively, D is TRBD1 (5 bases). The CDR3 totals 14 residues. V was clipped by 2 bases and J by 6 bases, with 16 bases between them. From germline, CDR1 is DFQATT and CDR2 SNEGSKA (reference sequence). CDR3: CSARSWGLDKTQYF. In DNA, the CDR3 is TGCAGTGCTAGAAGTTGGGGCCTCGACAAGACCCAGTACTTC.

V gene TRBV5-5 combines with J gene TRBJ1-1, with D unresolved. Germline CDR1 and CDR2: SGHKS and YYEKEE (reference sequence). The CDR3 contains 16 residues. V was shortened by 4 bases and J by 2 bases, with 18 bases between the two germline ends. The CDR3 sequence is CASSPSRQRLNTEAFF. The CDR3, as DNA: TGTGCCAGCAGCCCCTCCCGACAAAGGTTAAACACTGAAGCTTTCTTT.

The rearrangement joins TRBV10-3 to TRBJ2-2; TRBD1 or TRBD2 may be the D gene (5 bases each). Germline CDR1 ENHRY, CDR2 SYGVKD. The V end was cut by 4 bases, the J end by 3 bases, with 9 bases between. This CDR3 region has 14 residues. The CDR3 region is CAISVGGYTGELFF. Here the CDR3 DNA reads TGTGCCATCAGTGTTGGGGGATACACCGGGGAGCTGTTTTTT.

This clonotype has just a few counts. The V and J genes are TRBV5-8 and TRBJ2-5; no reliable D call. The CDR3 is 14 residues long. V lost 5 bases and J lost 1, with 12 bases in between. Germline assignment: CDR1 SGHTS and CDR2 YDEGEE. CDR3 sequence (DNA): TGTGCCAGCAGTTACGACATGAGCCAAGAGACCCAGTACTTC. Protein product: CASSYDMSQETQYF.

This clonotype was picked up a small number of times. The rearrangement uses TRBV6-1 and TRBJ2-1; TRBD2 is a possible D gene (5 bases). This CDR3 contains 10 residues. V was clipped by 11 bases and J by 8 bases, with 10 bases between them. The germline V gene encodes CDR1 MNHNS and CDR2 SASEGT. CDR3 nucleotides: TGTGCCGCAAGGCGGGATGAGCAGTTCTTC. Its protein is CAARRDEQFF.

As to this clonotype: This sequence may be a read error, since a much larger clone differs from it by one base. The CDR3 nucleotides are TGTGCCACCAGCTTAGCGGTCACCGGGGAGCTGTTTTTT. This codes for CATSLAVTGELFF. The chain links TRBV11-2 to TRBJ2-2; TRBD2 is a possible D gene (6 bases). CDR1 and CDR2 (germline): SGHAT, FQNNGV. CDR3 length: 13 residues.

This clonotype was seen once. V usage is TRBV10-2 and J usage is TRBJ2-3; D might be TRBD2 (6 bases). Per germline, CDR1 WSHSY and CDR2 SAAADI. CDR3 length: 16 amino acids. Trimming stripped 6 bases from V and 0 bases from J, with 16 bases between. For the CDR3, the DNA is TGCGCCAGCAGAACCACTAGCAGAACTAGCACAGATACGCAGTATTTT. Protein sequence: CASRTTSRTSTDTQYF.

This chain's CDR3 is CASSFASKWQFF. CDR3 bases: TGTGCCAGCAGTTTTGCGAGTAAATGGCAGTTCTTC. The chain has TRBV28 and TRBJ2-1; no firm D call. The CDR3 is 12 residues long. In germline, CDR1 is MDHEN, CDR2 SYDVKM. The V gene lost 3 bases and the J gene lost 12 bases, with 12 bases spanning the gap.

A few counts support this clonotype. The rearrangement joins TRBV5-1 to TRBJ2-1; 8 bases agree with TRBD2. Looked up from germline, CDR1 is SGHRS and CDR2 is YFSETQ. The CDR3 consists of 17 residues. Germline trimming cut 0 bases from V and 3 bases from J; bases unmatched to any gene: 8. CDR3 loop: CASSLGPGGEGYNEQFF. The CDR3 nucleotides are TGCGCCAGCAGCTTGGGGCCGGGGGGGGAGGGCTACAATGAGCAGTTCTTC.

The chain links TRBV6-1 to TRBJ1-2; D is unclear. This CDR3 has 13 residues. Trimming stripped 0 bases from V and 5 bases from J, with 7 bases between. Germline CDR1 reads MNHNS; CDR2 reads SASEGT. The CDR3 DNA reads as TGTGCCAGCAGTGAAGCTGGACGGTATGGCTACACCTTC. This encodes CASSEAGRYGYTF.

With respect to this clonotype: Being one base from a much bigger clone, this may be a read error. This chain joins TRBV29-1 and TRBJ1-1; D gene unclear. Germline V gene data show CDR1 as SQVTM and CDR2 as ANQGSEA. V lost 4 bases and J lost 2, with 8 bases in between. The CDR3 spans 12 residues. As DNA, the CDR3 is TGCAGCGTTGTAAAGGGTAACACTGAAGCTTTCTTT. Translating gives CSVVKGNTEAFF.

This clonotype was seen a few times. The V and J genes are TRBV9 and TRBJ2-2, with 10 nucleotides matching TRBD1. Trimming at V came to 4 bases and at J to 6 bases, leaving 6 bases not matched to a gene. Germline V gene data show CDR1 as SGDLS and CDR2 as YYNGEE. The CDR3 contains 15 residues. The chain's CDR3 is CASSQTGGASGELFF. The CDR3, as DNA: TGTGCCAGCAGCCAGACAGGGGGCGCGTCCGGGGAGCTGTTTTTT.

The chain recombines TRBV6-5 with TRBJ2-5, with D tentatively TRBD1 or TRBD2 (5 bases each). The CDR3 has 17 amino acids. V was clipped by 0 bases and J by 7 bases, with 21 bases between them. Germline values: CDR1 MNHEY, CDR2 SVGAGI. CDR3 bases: TGTGCCAGCAGTTACTCGAGGGGATCAGCCGACGGCGGGACCCAGTACTTC. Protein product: CASSYSRGSADGGTQYF.

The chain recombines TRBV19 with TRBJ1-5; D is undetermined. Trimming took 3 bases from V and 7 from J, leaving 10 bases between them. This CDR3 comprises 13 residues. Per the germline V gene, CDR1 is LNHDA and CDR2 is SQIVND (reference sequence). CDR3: CASSIKMRQPQHF. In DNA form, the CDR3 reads TGTGCCAGTAGTATTAAGATGCGGCAGCCCCAGCATTTT.

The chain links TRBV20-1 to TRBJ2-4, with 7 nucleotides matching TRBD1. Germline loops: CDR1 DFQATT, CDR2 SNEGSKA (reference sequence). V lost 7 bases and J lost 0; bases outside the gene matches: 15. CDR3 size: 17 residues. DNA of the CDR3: TGCAGTGTTCGGGACAGTAGATACTCGTTAGCCAAAAACATTCAGTACTTC. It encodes CSVRDSRYSLAKNIQYF.

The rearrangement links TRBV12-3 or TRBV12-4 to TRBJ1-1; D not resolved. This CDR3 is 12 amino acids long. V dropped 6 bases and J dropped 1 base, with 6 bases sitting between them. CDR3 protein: CASRLGNTEAFF. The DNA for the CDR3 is TGTGCCAGCAGGCTTGGGAACACTGAAGCTTTCTTT.

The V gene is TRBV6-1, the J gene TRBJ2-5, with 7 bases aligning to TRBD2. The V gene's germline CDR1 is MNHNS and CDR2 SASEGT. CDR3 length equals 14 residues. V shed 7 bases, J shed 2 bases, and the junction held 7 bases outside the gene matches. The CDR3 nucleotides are TGTGCCAGCACTGGGGCTAGCGGACAAGAGACCCAGTACTTC. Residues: CASTGASGQETQYF.

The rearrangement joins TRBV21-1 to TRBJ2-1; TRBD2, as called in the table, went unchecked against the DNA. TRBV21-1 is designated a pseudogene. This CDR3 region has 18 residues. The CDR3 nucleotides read TGTGCCAGCAGCAGAAGGGAGGCTAGCGGGAGGTCCTACAATGAGCAGTTCTTC. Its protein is CASSRREASGRSYNEQFF.

The CDR3 DNA follows: TGCGCCAGCAGTGCCGCCAGACTAGCGGGAGGGTTTGGTGAGCAGTTCTTC. Its translation: CASSAARLAGGFGEQFF. The rearrangement joins TRBV10-1 to TRBJ2-1; TRBD2 matches at 14 bases. The CDR3 is 17 amino acids. Germline V CDR1 and CDR2: WNHNN, SYGVQD (reference sequence). V lost 4 bases, J lost 9 bases, and 11 bases stayed unmatched.

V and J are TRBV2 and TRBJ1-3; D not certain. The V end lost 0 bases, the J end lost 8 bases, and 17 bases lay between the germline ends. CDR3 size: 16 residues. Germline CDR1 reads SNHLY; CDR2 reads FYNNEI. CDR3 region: CASSEAAADRADTIYF. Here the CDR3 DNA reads TGTGCCAGCAGTGAAGCCGCCGCGGACCGGGCGGACACCATATATTTT. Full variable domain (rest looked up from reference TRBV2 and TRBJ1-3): EPEVTQTPSHQVTQMGQEVILRCVPISNHLYFYWYRQILGQKVEFLVSFYNNEISEKSEIFDDQFSVERPDGSNFTLKIRSTKLEDSAMYFCASSEAAADRADTIYFGEGSWLTVV.